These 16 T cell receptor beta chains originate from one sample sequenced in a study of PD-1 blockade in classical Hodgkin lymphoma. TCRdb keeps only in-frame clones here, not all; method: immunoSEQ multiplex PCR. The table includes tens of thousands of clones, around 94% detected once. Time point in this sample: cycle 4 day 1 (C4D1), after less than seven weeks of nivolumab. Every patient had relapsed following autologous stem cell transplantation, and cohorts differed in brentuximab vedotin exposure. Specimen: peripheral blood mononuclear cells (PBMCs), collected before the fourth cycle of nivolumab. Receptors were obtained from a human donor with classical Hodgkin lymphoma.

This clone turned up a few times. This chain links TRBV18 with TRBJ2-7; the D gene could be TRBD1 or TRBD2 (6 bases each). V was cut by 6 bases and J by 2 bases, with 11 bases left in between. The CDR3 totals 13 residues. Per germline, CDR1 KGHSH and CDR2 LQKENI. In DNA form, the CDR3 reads TGTGCCAGCTCGGGGGGCAAACCCTACGAGCAGTACTTC. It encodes CASSGGKPYEQYF.

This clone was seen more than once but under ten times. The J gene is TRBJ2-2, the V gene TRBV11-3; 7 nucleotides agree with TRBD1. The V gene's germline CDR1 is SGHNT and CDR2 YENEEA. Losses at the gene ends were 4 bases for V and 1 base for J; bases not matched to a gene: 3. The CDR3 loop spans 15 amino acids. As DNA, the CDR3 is TGTGCCAGCAGCTCCACAGGGGAGAACACCGGGGAGCTGTTTTTT. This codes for CASSSTGENTGELFF.

DNA for the CDR3: TGTGCCAGCAGCTTAGCAGGGACAGAGAACACCGGGGAGCTGTTTTTT. Amino acid sequence: CASSLAGTENTGELFF. This sequence joins TRBV11-3 and TRBJ2-2, with TRBD1 identical over 7 bases. CDR3 length: 16 amino acids. Trimming at V came to 1 base and at J to 1 base, leaving 3 bases not matched to a gene. Per germline, CDR1 SGHNT and CDR2 YENEEA.

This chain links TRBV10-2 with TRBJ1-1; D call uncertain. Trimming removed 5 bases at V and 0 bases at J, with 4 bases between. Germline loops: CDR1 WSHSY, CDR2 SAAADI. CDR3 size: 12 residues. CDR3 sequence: CASSSMNTEAFF. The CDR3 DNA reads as TGCGCCAGCAGTTCCATGAACACTGAAGCTTTCTTT.

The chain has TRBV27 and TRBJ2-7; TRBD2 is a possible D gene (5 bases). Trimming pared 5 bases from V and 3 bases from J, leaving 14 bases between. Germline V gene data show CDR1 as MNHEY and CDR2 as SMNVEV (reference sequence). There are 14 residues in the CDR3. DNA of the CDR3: TGTGCCAGCAGTCCCGGACTCGGATACTACGAGCAGTACTTC. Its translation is CASSPGLGYYEQYF.

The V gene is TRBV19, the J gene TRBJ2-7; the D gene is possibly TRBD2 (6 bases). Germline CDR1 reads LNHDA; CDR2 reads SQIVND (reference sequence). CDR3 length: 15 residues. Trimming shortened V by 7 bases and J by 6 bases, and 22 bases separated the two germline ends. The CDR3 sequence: CASNPSRETPGEQYF. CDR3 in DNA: TGTGCCAGTAATCCGTCTCGGGAGACCCCCGGCGAGCAGTACTTC.

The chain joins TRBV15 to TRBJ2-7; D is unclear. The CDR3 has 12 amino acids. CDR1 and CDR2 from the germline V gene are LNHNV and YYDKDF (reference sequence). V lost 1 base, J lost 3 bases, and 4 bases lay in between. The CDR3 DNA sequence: TGTGCCACCAGCAGAGCTAACTACGAGCAGTACTTC. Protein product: CATSRANYEQYF.

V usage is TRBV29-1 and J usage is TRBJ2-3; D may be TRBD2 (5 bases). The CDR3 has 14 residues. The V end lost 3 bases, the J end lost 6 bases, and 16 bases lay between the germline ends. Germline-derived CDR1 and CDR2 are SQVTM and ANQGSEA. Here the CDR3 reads CSVELSGGLDTQYF. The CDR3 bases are TGCAGCGTTGAGTTGTCTGGAGGCTTGGATACGCAGTATTTT.

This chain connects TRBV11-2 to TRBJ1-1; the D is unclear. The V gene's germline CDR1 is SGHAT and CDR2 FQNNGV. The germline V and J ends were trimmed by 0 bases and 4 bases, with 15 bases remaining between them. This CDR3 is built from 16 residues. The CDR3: CASSLDVSLSGTEAFF. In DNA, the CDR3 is TGTGCCAGCAGCTTAGACGTCTCTCTCTCGGGCACTGAAGCTTTCTTT.

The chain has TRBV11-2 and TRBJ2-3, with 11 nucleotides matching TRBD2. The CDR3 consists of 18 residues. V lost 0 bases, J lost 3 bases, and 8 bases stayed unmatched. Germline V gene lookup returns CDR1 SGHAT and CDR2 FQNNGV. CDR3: CASSLDLAGGRGTDTQYF. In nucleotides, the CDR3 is TGTGCCAGCAGCTTAGACTTAGCGGGGGGGCGAGGGACAGATACGCAGTATTTT.

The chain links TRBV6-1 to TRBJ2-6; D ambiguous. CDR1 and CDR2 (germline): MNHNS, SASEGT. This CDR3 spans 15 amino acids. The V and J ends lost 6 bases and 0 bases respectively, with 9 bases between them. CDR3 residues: CASRRENSGANVLTF. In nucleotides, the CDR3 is TGTGCCAGCAGAAGGGAAAACTCTGGGGCCAACGTCCTGACTTTC.

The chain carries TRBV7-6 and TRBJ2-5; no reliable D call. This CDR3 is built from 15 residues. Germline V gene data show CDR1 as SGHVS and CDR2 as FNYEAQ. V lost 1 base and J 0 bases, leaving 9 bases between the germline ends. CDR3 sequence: CASSLGAGNQETQYF. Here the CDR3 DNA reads TGTGCCAGCAGCTTAGGGGCAGGAAACCAAGAGACCCAGTACTTC.

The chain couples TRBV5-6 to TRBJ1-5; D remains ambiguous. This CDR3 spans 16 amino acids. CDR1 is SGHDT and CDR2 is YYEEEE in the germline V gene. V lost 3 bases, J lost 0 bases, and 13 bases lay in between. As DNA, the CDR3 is TGTGCCAGCAGCTCTGGCCCCCAGTCTAGCAATCAGCCCCAGCATTTT. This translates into CASSSGPQSSNQPQHF. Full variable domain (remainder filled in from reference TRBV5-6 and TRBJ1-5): DAGVTQSPTHLIKTRGQQVTLRCSPKSGHDTVSWYQQALGQGPQFIFQYYEEEERQRGNFPDRFSGHQFPNYSSELNVNALLLGDSALYLCASSSGPQSSNQPQHFGDGTRLSIL.

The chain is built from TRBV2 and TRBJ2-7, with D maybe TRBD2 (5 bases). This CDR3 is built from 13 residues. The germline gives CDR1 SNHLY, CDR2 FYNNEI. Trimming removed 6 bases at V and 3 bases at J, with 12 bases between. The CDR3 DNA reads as TGTGCCAGCAGCCCTGAGGGCTTCTACGAGCAGTACTTC. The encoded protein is CASSPEGFYEQYF.

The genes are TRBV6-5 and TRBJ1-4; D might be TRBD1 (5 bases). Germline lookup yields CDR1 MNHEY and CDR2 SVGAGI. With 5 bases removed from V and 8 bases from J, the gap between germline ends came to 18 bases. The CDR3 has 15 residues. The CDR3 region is CASSNARDVVEKLFF. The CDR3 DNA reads TGTGCCAGCAGTAACGCCAGGGATGTGGTCGAAAAACTGTTTTTT.

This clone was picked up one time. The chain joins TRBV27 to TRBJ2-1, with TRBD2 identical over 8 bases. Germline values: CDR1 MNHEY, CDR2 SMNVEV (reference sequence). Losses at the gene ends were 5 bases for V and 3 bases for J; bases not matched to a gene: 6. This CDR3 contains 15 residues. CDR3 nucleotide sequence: TGTGCCAGCAGTGGTCTAGCGGGTTACTACAATGAGCAGTTCTTC. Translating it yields CASSGLAGYYNEQFF.